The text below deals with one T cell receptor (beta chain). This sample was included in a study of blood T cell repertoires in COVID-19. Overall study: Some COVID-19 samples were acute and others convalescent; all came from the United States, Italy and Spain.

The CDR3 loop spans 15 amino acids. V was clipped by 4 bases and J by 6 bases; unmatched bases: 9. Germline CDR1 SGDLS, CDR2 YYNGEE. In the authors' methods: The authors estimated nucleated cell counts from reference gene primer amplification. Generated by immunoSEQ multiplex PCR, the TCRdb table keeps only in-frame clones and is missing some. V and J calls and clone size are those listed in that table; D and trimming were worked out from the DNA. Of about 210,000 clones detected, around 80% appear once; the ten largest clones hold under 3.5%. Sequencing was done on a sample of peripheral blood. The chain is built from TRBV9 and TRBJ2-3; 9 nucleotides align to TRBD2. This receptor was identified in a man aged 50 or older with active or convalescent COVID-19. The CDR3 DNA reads TGTGCCAGCAGCATCGGCGGGGGGGCGTCCGATACGCAGTATTTT. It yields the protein CASSIGGGASDTQYF.